One T cell receptor beta chain is described in this entry. The antigen remains unidentified. Germline V CDR1 and CDR2: SEHNR, FQNEAQ (reference sequence). This CDR3 spans 14 amino acids. V was cut by 5 bases and J by 4 bases, with 15 bases left in between. The authors distributed each subset's genomic DNA evenly over several immunoSEQ plates. Method: immunoSEQ multiplex PCR; TCRdb's copy keeps in-frame clones and lacks some. The data contain 800,000 to 950,000 clones, 95% to 97% of them singletons. This sample stems from a study of shared clonotypes between healthy human individuals. Overall study: Donors had three CD4 naive, three CD4 memory, two CD8 naive and one CD8 memory plate apiece.

General observations from the study: Collection of samples was limited to blood; tissue repertoires likely differ.

Terminally differentiated effector memory CD45RA+ cells were left out of the naive CD8 fraction, which was CD45RO-negative and positively selected for CCR7. Donors were healthy HIV-negative adults without recently reported acute infections or vaccinations. The sequence derives from a man aged 25 to 40 in good health. Sequences were obtained from naive CD8+ T cells sorted from blood. V usage is TRBV7-9 and J usage is TRBJ2-7; D gene uncertain. CDR3 protein: CASSPGPKIYEQYF. In DNA, the CDR3 is TGTGCCAGCAGCCCAGGCCCGAAGATATACGAGCAGTACTTC.